This record concerns one T cell receptor (beta chain) sequence. What it binds is not known. Primers for the PCR totalled 60 Vbeta and 13 Jbeta. Here immunoSEQ multiplex PCR was the method, and the copy in TCRdb shows in-frame clones only, minus some. The data hold approximately 150,000 clones, with 75% to 85% observed a single time. This sample was taken from a study of cytomegalovirus exposure and HLA in healthy donors. Study results and limitations: Accurate predictions that matched the HLA-A and HLA-B alleles of most subjects were reportedly made from TCR beta sequences.

Per the germline V gene, CDR1 is MNHNY and CDR2 is SVGAGI (reference sequence). The CDR3 length is 14 residues. The V and J ends lost 7 bases and 3 bases, in that order; junction bases with no gene match: 7. This clonotype was obtained from a middle-aged man in good health and CMV-seronegative. The chain combines TRBV6-6 with TRBJ2-3; TRBD1 matches 7 bases. The sample comprised PBMCs. The CDR3 reads CASMVTGLTDTQYF. For the CDR3, the DNA is TGTGCCAGCATGGTGACAGGGTTAACAGATACGCAGTATTTT.